These T cell receptor beta chains were read from a single sample in a study of beta chain features in type 1 diabetes. Profiling relied on immunoSEQ multiplex PCR, and the TCRdb table lists in-frame clones only, not all of them. Here the sample spans a few hundred thousand clones, roughly 15% being singletons. Sequencing used naive CD4+ T cells from blood. These receptors were taken from a man in his late teens or twenties with type 1 diabetes. The CDR3 runs from the conserved cysteine through the conserved F or W. Each record gives: J gene, D gene, V gene, clone size, CDR3 DNA, CDR3 protein. The D gene is left open where the match is weak. Size tells how often a clone was seen (once, few, many) or the class of an expanded clone, and some rows leave it out.

J: TRBJ2-6
D: TRBD1
V: TRBV5-1
size: -
DNA: TGCGCCAGCACGGACAGGGTGTATCTAACTACTGGGGCCAACGTCCTGACTTTC
CDR3: CASTDRVYLTTGANVLTF

J: TRBJ2-3
D: TRBD2
V: TRBV15
size: -
DNA: TGTGCCACCAGCAGAGGAAGCGGGGGGGCCCCAGATACGCAGTATTTT
CDR3: CATSRGSGGAPDTQYF

J: TRBJ2-2
D: -
V: TRBV5-1
size: -
DNA: TGCGCCAGCAGCACAGGGAACACCGGGGAGCTGTTTTTT
CDR3: CASSTGNTGELFF

J: TRBJ2-1
D: TRBD2
V: TRBV2
size: -
DNA: TGTGCCAGCACTCCGGGACTAGCGGGAGGAGCCGGCCGCGAGCAGTTCTTC
CDR3: CASTPGLAGGAGREQFF

J: TRBJ2-5
D: TRBD1
V: TRBV4-2
size: -
DNA: TGTGCCAGCAGCCAAGATTCAGGACAGGCTGGAGAGACCCAGTACTTC
CDR3: CASSQDSGQAGETQYF

J: TRBJ1-1
D: TRBD1
V: TRBV5-4
size: once
DNA: TGTGCCAGCAGCCCTTGGAGGGACAGGGAGAGGGGTATGAACACTGAAGCTTTCTTT
CDR3: CASSPWRDRERGMNTEAFF

J: TRBJ2-2
D: TRBD1
V: TRBV7-8
size: -
DNA: TGTGCCAGCAGCCCGTTGACAGGGTCCACCGGGGAGCTGTTTTTT
CDR3: CASSPLTGSTGELFF

J: TRBJ2-5
D: -
V: TRBV29-1
size: -
DNA: TGCAGCGTTGGGGCTATCTTGGTGGGGACCCAGTACTTC
CDR3: CSVGAILVGTQYF

J: TRBJ1-1
D: -
V: TRBV2
size: -
DNA: TGTGCCAGCAGTGGGATTCAGACAAACACTGAAGCTTTCTTT
CDR3: CASSGIQTNTEAFF

J: TRBJ2-7
D: TRBD1
V: TRBV5-1
size: -
DNA: TGCGCCAGCAGCTTGTCGACCCCTACCGGGACAGTAGGATACGAGCAGTACTTC
CDR3: CASSLSTPTGTVGYEQYF

J: TRBJ2-5
D: -
V: TRBV19
size: -
DNA: TGTGCCACCTACCAAGAGACCCAGTACTTC
CDR3: CATYQETQYF

J: TRBJ2-4
D: -
V: TRBV6-5
size: -
DNA: TGTGCCAGCAGTTTTGGACATTCATGTTTCGACATTCAGTACTTC
CDR3: CASSFGHSCFDIQYF

J: TRBJ2-1
D: -
V: TRBV7-9
size: few
DNA: TGTGCCAGCACCCCTGGGAGCTACAATGAGCAGTTCTTC
CDR3: CASTPGSYNEQFF

J: TRBJ2-3
D: -
V: TRBV9
size: -
DNA: TGTGCCAGCAGCGTGGGACTTGGCGGCAATACGCAGTATTTT
CDR3: CASSVGLGGNTQYF

J: TRBJ1-2
D: TRBD1
V: TRBV7-2
size: few
DNA: TGTGCCAGCAGCCAAGGGACAGGAGAAGGCTACACCTTC
CDR3: CASSQGTGEGYTF

J: TRBJ2-5
D: -
V: TRBV30
size: -
DNA: TGTGCCTGGAGTCGACAGACTCAAGAGACCCAGTACTTC
CDR3: CAWSRQTQETQYF

J: TRBJ1-5
D: -
V: TRBV7-2
size: -
DNA: TGTGCCAGCAGTGACAGGTCTGGCAATCAGCCCCAGCATTTT
CDR3: CASSDRSGNQPQHF

J: TRBJ2-3
D: -
V: TRBV30
size: -
DNA: TGTGCCTGGAGTCCCCCTCCAGATACGCAGTATTTT
CDR3: CAWSPPPDTQYF

J: TRBJ2-3
D: -
V: TRBV5-1
size: -
DNA: TGCGCCAGCGATCCGGGACTTACAAACACAGATACGCAGTATTTT
CDR3: CASDPGLTNTDTQYF

J: TRBJ2-7
D: TRBD2
V: TRBV6-6
size: few
DNA: TGTGCCAGCAGCACTAGCGGGAGGCTAGTCTACGAGCAGTACTTC
CDR3: CASSTSGRLVYEQYF

J: TRBJ2-5
D: TRBD2
V: TRBV7-9
size: -
DNA: TGTGCCAGCAGCTTAGGCGGGGCGGGGGAGTACCAAGAGACCCAGTACTTC
CDR3: CASSLGGAGEYQETQYF

J: TRBJ2-1
D: TRBD2
V: TRBV5-1
size: -
DNA: TGCGCCAGCAGCTTTACGACTAGCGGGAGTGGGGGTGAGCAGTTCTTC
CDR3: CASSFTTSGSGGEQFF

J: TRBJ2-1
D: -
V: TRBV25-1
size: few
DNA: TGTGCCAGCAGTGAACTAGCGAAGGATGAGCAGTTCTTC
CDR3: CASSELAKDEQFF

J: TRBJ2-7
D: -
V: TRBV27
size: -
DNA: TGTGCCAGCATCTTCCCCTACGAGCAGTACTTC
CDR3: CASIFPYEQYF

J: TRBJ2-7
D: TRBD1
V: TRBV6-6
size: -
DNA: TGTGCCAGCAGTTACGGACAGGGCCCTCCATGGTCCGAGCAGTACTTC
CDR3: CASSYGQGPPWSEQYF

J: TRBJ2-5
D: TRBD1
V: TRBV7-2
size: -
DNA: TGTGCCAGCTCAAGGGGGACAGCCCCGTTTGGGACCCAGTACTTC
CDR3: CASSRGTAPFGTQYF

J: TRBJ2-4
D: -
V: TRBV14
size: -
DNA: TGTGCCAGCAGCCTCACCGGAGGGTTAGCCAAAAACATTCAGTACTTC
CDR3: CASSLTGGLAKNIQYF

J: TRBJ1-4
D: -
V: TRBV9
size: few
DNA: TGTGCCAGCAGCCCCCGAACAGGCGAAAAACTGTTTTTT
CDR3: CASSPRTGEKLFF

J: TRBJ2-1
D: -
V: TRBV30
size: few
DNA: TGTGCCGCGGCGGGACCAGCAGACAATGAGCAGTTCTTC
CDR3: CAAAGPADNEQFF

J: TRBJ2-7
D: TRBD2
V: TRBV5-4
size: -
DNA: TGTGCCAGCAGCGGAACTAGCGGGGCTTACGAGCAGTACTTC
CDR3: CASSGTSGAYEQYF

J: TRBJ2-7
D: TRBD2
V: TRBV4-3
size: -
DNA: TGCGCCAGCAGCTACTCCGGACTAGCGGGAGGGGACGAGCAGTACTTC
CDR3: CASSYSGLAGGDEQYF

J: TRBJ1-2
D: TRBD1
V: TRBV7-2
size: -
DNA: TGTGCCAGCAGCTCCCACAGGGGGCGAGGTGGCTACACCTTC
CDR3: CASSSHRGRGGYTF

J: TRBJ2-7
D: -
V: TRBV4-2
size: few
DNA: TGTGCCAGCAGCCAAGAGGCAGGGTTCTCCTACGAGCAGTACTTC
CDR3: CASSQEAGFSYEQYF

J: TRBJ2-7
D: TRBD1
V: TRBV5-6
size: few
DNA: TGTGCCAGCAGCTTGGATCGGACAGGCACCTACGAGCAGTACTTC
CDR3: CASSLDRTGTYEQYF

J: TRBJ2-3
D: TRBD1
V: TRBV2
size: -
DNA: TGTGCCAGCAGTGCCTCAGGGGGTGCCACAGATACGCAGTATTTT
CDR3: CASSASGGATDTQYF

J: TRBJ2-5
D: TRBD2
V: TRBV6-6
size: few
DNA: TGTGCCAGCACCCTCCGGGGGGGCGGGGAGACCCAGTACTTC
CDR3: CASTLRGGGETQYF

J: TRBJ1-2
D: -
V: TRBV2
size: -
DNA: TGTTCTCCGGGATCCCCCGGGGGCTACACCTTC
CDR3: CSPGSPGGYTF

J: TRBJ2-7
D: TRBD2
V: TRBV5-1
size: -
DNA: TGCGCCAGCAGCCCTGGGGGGACTAGCGTTGCCTACGAGCAGTACTTC
CDR3: CASSPGGTSVAYEQYF

J: TRBJ1-5
D: -
V: TRBV7-6
size: few
DNA: TGTGCCAGCAGCTTGGGAGGGGTAAGGGGGGCTCAGCCCCAGCATTTT
CDR3: CASSLGGVRGAQPQHF

J: TRBJ2-1
D: TRBD2
V: TRBV4-2
size: -
DNA: TGTGCCAGCAGCCAAGATGGTCTTTGGACTAGCGGATACAATGAGCAGTTCTTC
CDR3: CASSQDGLWTSGYNEQFF

J: TRBJ2-1
D: TRBD2
V: TRBV7-2
size: -
DNA: TGTGCCAGCAGCTTAGATCCGGGAGGCTCCTACAATGAGCAGTTCTTC
CDR3: CASSLDPGGSYNEQFF

J: TRBJ2-1
D: -
V: TRBV4-3
size: few
DNA: TGCGCCAGCAGCACCCCGCAGGGCAGACTGTACAATGAGCAGTTCTTC
CDR3: CASSTPQGRLYNEQFF

J: TRBJ2-3
D: -
V: TRBV4-3
size: -
DNA: TGCGCCAGCAGCCAAATGCCTAGCATCGGAGATACGCAGTATTTT
CDR3: CASSQMPSIGDTQYF

J: TRBJ2-3
D: -
V: TRBV10-3
size: few
DNA: TGTGCCATCAGGTCCATCGTTAGTACAGATACGCAGTATTTT
CDR3: CAIRSIVSTDTQYF

J: TRBJ2-1
D: TRBD2
V: TRBV4-1
size: few
DNA: TGCGCCAGCAGCCAGAAAGCCACTAGCGGGGGCTACAATGAGCAGTTCTTC
CDR3: CASSQKATSGGYNEQFF

J: TRBJ1-1
D: TRBD1
V: TRBV7-2
size: few
DNA: TGTGCCAGCGGGGGGCCAAGGGGGCGCACTGAAGCTTTCTTT
CDR3: CASGGPRGRTEAFF

J: TRBJ1-1
D: TRBD1
V: TRBV29-1
size: -
DNA: TGCAGCACACTAGAGGGGACAGGAGCATTTGAAGCTTTCTTT
CDR3: CSTLEGTGAFEAFF

J: TRBJ2-7
D: -
V: TRBV4-3
size: -
DNA: TGCGCCAGCAGCCAAGAAACAGGGTTCGAGCAGTACTTC
CDR3: CASSQETGFEQYF